This T cell receptor beta chain is drawn from a study of post-analysis software for immune sequencing data. Study information: The patients showed relapsing-remitting, secondary progressive and progressive-relapsing multiple sclerosis courses. Findings of the study overall: Relative to controls, patients had five TRBV segments at higher frequency, with TRBV5-6, TRBV5-1 and TRBV20-1 among these.

Unique-molecular-identifier-tagged TCR beta cDNA libraries were used. MiXCR was run by TCRdb on the PCR reads, yielding one entry per CDR3 protein. The repertoire consists of 600,000 to 700,000 distinct CDR3 sequences, with approximately 60% occurring once and the leading ten covering around 11%. A remark on this clonotype: As yet, its antigen is unknown.

V shed 1 base and J 4 bases; nucleotides not matched to a gene: 8. The CDR3 is made up of 16 amino acids. In germline, CDR1 is LGHNA, CDR2 YNFKEQ. This sequence was found in a girl aged 2-9 years with multiple sclerosis. The sequencing input was blood. The genes are TRBV4-2 and TRBJ2-5, with 8 nucleotides matching TRBD1. The CDR3 sequence: CASSQVANRGVETQYF. In DNA form, the CDR3 reads TGTGCCAGCAGCCAAGTCGCTAACAGGGGGGTAGAGACCCAGTACTTC.